This paragraph covers one T cell receptor beta chain sequence. Its antigen is not known. The data derive from a study of response to subunit inactivated influenza vaccine. The germline V gene has CDR1 MNHEY and CDR2 SVGAGI. The V gene lost 2 bases and the J gene lost 2 bases, with 9 bases spanning the gap. CDR3 length: 14 amino acids. The study's findings and limits: Authors suggested each seasonal flu vaccination may recruit only limited numbers of new T cells.

Using its own MiXCR run on the RT-PCR reads, TCRdb lists one record per CDR3 protein. The top ten clones hold around 7% of a sample with about 700,000 distinct CDR3 sequences, around 13% of them seen once. The sample was PBMCs from blood, taken 14 to 15 days before vaccination. The receptor was derived from a man over 45 who received an inactivated influenza vaccine. The V gene is TRBV6-5, the J gene TRBJ2-5, with D possibly called TRBD1 or TRBD2 (5 bases each). The CDR3 loop is CASSYGGRQETQYF. Here the CDR3 DNA reads TGTGCCAGCAGTTACGGGGGTCGGCAAGAGACCCAGTACTTC.